These 17 T cell receptor beta chains share one sample of origin, sequenced in a study of blood T cell repertoires in COVID-19. Using immunoSEQ multiplex PCR, the repertoire was profiled, and TCRdb retains in-frame clones only, with some absent. The table records more than 85,000 clones, 85% to 90% of them present only once. Sequencing was performed on peripheral blood. These receptors were obtained from a man aged 45 to 65 with acute or convalescent COVID-19.

The genes are TRBV30 and TRBJ1-3; D call uncertain. Between the trimmed V and J ends, which lost 0 bases and 3 bases, there was a span of 12 bases. The CDR3 runs 15 residues. Germline CDR1 and CDR2: GTSNPN and SVGIG (reference sequence). The CDR3 DNA sequence: TGTGCCTGGAGTGTACTTTCTGTCTTTGGAAACACCATATATTTT. Its translation is CAWSVLSVFGNTIYF.

The gene calls are TRBV19 and TRBJ2-7; a weak D match, TRBD2 (5 bases). V was clipped by 1 base and J by 0 bases, with 10 bases between them. Germline CDR1 and CDR2: LNHDA and SQIVND (reference sequence). This CDR3 region has 15 residues. The CDR3 sequence is CASSIVSGSSYEQYF. In nucleotides, the CDR3 is TGTGCCAGTAGTATAGTAAGTGGGAGCTCCTACGAGCAGTACTTC.

This chain links TRBV3-1 (or the pseudogene TRBV3-2) with TRBJ2-2, with 7 bases identical to TRBD1. This CDR3 contains 15 residues. The germline V gene encodes CDR1 LGHDT and CDR2 YNNKEL (reference sequence). The ends lost 5 bases at V and 1 base at J; junction bases unmatched: 4. This CDR3 reads CASSFRQGNTGELFF. For the CDR3, the DNA is TGTGCCAGCAGCTTCCGACAGGGGAACACCGGGGAGCTGTTTTTT.

V and J are TRBV7-3 and TRBJ2-3, with TRBD1 as a possible D gene (6 bases). CDR1 and CDR2 from the germline V gene are SGHTA and FQGTGA. This CDR3 contains 14 residues. Trimming shortened V by 5 bases and J by 7 bases, and 16 bases separated the two germline ends. Written as DNA, the CDR3 is TGTGCCAGCAGCCCGGGACACTCACTTAATACGCAGTATTTT. Translation: CASSPGHSLNTQYF.

V and J are TRBV2 and TRBJ2-3; 9 bases align to TRBD2. The CDR3 runs to 15 residues. Trimming at V came to 6 bases and at J to 0 bases, leaving 4 bases not matched to a gene. In germline, CDR1 is SNHLY, CDR2 FYNNEI. CDR3 in amino acids: CASRSGTSSTDTQYF. The CDR3 DNA follows: TGTGCCAGCAGGTCCGGGACTAGCAGCACAGATACGCAGTATTTT.

This clone was found a few times. The chain is built from TRBV6-2 or TRBV6-3 and TRBJ2-5, with D possibly being TRBD2 (5 bases). The CDR3 has 17 amino acids. V lost 5 bases to trimming and J lost 7 bases, with 26 bases between them. CDR1 and CDR2 (germline): MNHEY, SVGEGT. CDR3 DNA sequence: TGTGCCAGCAGTGATCTGTGGGAGACCGGATTGGACGGGACCCAGTACTTC. It specifies CASSDLWETGLDGTQYF.

The chain uses TRBV18 and TRBJ2-3; D may be TRBD1 (5 bases). V lost 3 bases and J 3 bases, leaving 16 bases between the germline ends. The CDR3 is 16 residues long. Germline CDR1 and CDR2: KGHSH and LQKENI. This CDR3 reads CASSPKFDSGTDTQYF. CDR3 DNA: TGTGCCAGCTCACCTAAATTCGACAGTGGGACAGATACGCAGTATTTT.

The CDR3 reads CASSYGTSGYEQYF. DNA for the CDR3: TGTGCCAGCAGTTACGGGACTAGCGGTTACGAGCAGTACTTC. This rearrangement joins TRBV6-6 to TRBJ2-7, with TRBD2 matching over 11 bases. V shed 2 bases, J shed 4 bases, and the junction held 1 base outside the gene matches. CDR1 and CDR2 from the germline V gene are MNHNY and SVGAGI (reference sequence). The CDR3 consists of 14 residues.

The V call is TRBV11-2, the J call TRBJ2-7, with D possibly TRBD2 on 5 matching bases. Germline CDR1 SGHAT, CDR2 FQNNGV. The CDR3 covers 13 residues. V was cut by 4 bases and J by 7 bases, with 14 bases left in between. The CDR3 loop reads CASSSLPEGEQYF. As DNA, the CDR3 is TGTGCCAGCAGCTCCCTCCCTGAGGGAGAGCAGTACTTC.

The sample holds a few counts of this clone. The chain employs TRBV11-2 and TRBJ1-6; 8 positions agree with TRBD1. This CDR3 region has 16 residues. Trimming removed 6 bases from V and 6 bases from J; junction bases left unmatched: 10. Germline loops: CDR1 SGHAT, CDR2 FQNNGV. The CDR3, as DNA: TGTGCCAGCAGTTCTCCGAGACAGGGGCTTAATTCACCCCTCCACTTT. Translating gives CASSSPRQGLNSPLHF.

This chain joins TRBV28 and TRBJ1-6, with D perhaps TRBD1 (6 bases). The CDR3 spans 16 residues. Germline CDR1 MDHEN, CDR2 SYDVKM. The V end lost 1 base, the J end lost 7 bases, and 14 bases lay between the germline ends. The CDR3 DNA reads TGTGCCAGCAGTTTATACCCGGACAGCTCAAATTCACCCCTCCACTTT. This sequence encodes CASSLYPDSSNSPLHF.

V is TRBV28 and J is TRBJ1-5; perhaps TRBD1 as D (5 bases). Deletions cut 5 bases from V and 2 bases from J, with 10 bases between. This CDR3 contains 14 residues. Germline V CDR1 and CDR2: MDHEN, SYDVKM. CDR3 DNA: TGTGCCAGCAGTCCCATAGGGGGCAATCAGCCCCAGCATTTT. It specifies CASSPIGGNQPQHF.

The chain links TRBV18 to TRBJ2-7; 12 bases match TRBD2. Germline assignment: CDR1 KGHSH and CDR2 LQKENI. This CDR3 comprises 17 residues. The V gene end was trimmed by 6 bases and the J gene end by 3 bases; junction bases not matched to a gene: 12. Here the CDR3 reads CASSPGTSGFAIYEQYF. CDR3 DNA sequence: TGTGCCAGCTCTCCCGGGACTAGCGGGTTCGCTATCTACGAGCAGTACTTC. Full variable domain (remainder filled in from reference TRBV18 and TRBJ2-7): NAGVMQNPRHLVRRRGQEARLRCSPMKGHSHVYWYRQLPEEGLKFMVYLQKENIIDESGMPKERFSAEFPKEGPSILRIQQVVRGDSAAYFCASSPGTSGFAIYEQYFGPGTRLTVT.

The V call is TRBV27, the J call TRBJ2-2; TRBD2 matches 7 bases. This CDR3 has 15 amino acids. J was trimmed by 7 bases and V by 7 bases; bases with no gene match: 12. Per germline, CDR1 MNHEY and CDR2 SMNVEV (reference sequence). The CDR3 DNA reads TGTGCCAGCAAGAAAAACCCCACGGGAGGCGGGGAGCTGTTTTTT. This gives the protein CASKKNPTGGGELFF.

This chain joins TRBV7-2 and TRBJ2-2; TRBD2 is a possible D gene (5 bases). The V gene's germline CDR1 is SGHTA and CDR2 FQGNSA. The V end lost 2 bases, the J end lost 0 bases, and 7 bases lay between the germline ends. The CDR3 consists of 15 residues. DNA for the CDR3: TGTGCCAGCAGCTTACAGCGGACGAACACCGGGGAGCTGTTTTTT. Protein product: CASSLQRTNTGELFF. The full variable domain, in which reference TRBV7-2 and TRBJ2-2 provide the parts outside the CDR3, is GAGVSQSPSNKVTEKGKDVELRCDPISGHTALYWYRQSLGQGLEFLIYFQGNSAPDKSGLPSDRFSAERTGGSVSTLTIQRTQQEDSAVYLCASSLQRTNTGELFFGEGSRLTVL.

This sequence joins TRBV9 and TRBJ2-6, with D perhaps TRBD1 (6 bases). Trimming removed 5 bases at V and 0 bases at J, with 12 bases between. Germline CDR1 and CDR2: SGDLS and YYNGEE. This CDR3 comprises 16 residues. The CDR3 coding sequence is TGTGCCAGCAGTCTTGACAGGTTCTCTGGGGCCAACGTCCTGACTTTC. Amino acids: CASSLDRFSGANVLTF.

The chain combines TRBV5-4 with TRBJ1-1; D call uncertain. Trimming removed 4 bases at V and 4 bases at J, with 14 bases between. The CDR3 extends over 14 amino acids. The germline gives CDR1 SGHNT, CDR2 YYREEE (reference sequence). CDR3 region: CASSLQEGGTEAFF. DNA for the CDR3: TGTGCCAGCAGCCTGCAGGAGGGTGGCACTGAAGCTTTCTTT.